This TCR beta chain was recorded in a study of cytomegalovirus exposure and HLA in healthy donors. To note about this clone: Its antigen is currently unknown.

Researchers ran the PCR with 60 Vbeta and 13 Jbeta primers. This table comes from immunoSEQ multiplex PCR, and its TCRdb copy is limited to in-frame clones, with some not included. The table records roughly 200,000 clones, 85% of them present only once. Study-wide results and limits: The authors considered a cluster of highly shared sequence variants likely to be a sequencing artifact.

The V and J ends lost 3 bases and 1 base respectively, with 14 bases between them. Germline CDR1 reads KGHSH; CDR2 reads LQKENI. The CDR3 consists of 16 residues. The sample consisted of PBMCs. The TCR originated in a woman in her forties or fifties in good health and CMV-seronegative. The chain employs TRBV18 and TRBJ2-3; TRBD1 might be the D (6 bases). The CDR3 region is CASSPGATGGTDTQYF. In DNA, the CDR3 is TGTGCCAGCTCACCGGGCGCGACAGGTGGCACAGATACGCAGTATTTT.